This T cell receptor (beta chain) comes out of a study of T-cell memory formation after mild COVID-19. TCRdb used MiXCR to reprocess the 5' RACE reads, holding one entry per CDR3 protein. The table lists about 350,000 distinct CDR3 sequences, approximately 14% of them singletons. A note on this clonotype: Its antigen is not identified.

This CDR3 is 16 amino acids long. Germline lookup yields CDR1 MNHEY and CDR2 SVGAGI. V lost 5 bases, J lost 1 base, and 14 bases lay in between. The study's findings and limits: Clones which contracted sat mainly in CM and EM if CD4+, and in EMRA if CD8+. In second-wave clones peaking day 37, SARS-CoV-2 specificity remained unconfirmed.

Sequenced sample: PBMCs or a T cell subset sorted from them (not recorded which). J is TRBJ2-2 and V is TRBV6-5; no firm D call. The sequence came from a man between 18 and 29 years old who had mild COVID-19 (a few samples of this study predate the infection). Cell type and time point are not known. The chain's CDR3 is CASSVGWIGNTGELFF. The CDR3 coding sequence is TGTGCCAGCAGTGTAGGATGGATCGGGAACACCGGGGAGCTGTTTTTT.